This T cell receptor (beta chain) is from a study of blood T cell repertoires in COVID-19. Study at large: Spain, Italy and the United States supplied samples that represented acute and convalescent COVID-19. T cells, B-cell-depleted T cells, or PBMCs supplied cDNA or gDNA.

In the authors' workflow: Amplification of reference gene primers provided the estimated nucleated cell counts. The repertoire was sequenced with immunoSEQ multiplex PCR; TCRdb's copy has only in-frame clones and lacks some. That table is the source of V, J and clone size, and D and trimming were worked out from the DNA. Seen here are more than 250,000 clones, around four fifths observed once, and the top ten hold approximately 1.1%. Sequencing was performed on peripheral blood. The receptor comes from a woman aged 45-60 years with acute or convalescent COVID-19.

In DNA, the CDR3 is TGTGCCAGCAGTTTTGGCGCGGGAGACGGAGATACGCAGTATTTT. Protein product: CASSFGAGDGDTQYF. This chain uses TRBV27 with TRBJ2-3; the match to TRBD2 covers 7 bases. Trimming at V came to 3 bases and at J to 5 bases, leaving 8 bases not matched to a gene. CDR3 length: 15 amino acids. CDR1 and CDR2 (germline): MNHEY, SMNVEV (reference sequence).